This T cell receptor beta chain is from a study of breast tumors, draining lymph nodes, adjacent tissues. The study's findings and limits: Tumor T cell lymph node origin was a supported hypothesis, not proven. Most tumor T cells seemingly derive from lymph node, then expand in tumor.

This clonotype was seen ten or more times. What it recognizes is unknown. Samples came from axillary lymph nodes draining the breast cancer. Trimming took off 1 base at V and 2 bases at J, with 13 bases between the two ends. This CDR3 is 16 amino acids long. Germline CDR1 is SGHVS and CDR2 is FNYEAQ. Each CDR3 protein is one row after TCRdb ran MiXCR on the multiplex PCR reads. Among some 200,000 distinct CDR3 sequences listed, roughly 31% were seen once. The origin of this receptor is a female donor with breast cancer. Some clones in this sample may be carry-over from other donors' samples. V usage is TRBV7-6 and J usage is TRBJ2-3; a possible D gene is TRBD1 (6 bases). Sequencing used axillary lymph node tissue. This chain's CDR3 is CASSLGPRGNTDTQYF. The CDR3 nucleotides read TGTGCCAGCAGCTTAGGGCCGAGGGGGAACACAGATACGCAGTATTTT.